These T cell receptor beta chains were read from a single sample in a study of T cell responses to AZD1222 COVID-19 vaccine. Assay: immunoSEQ multiplex PCR; the TCRdb copy retains only in-frame clones and omits some. The table records under 150,000 clones, under 95% of them present only once. The material sequenced was peripheral blood, taken on day 0 of AZD1222 vaccination. The source is an adult in good health. CDR3s include the opening cysteine and the closing phenylalanine or tryptophan. A D gene is named only where the DNA matches it firmly.

j_call d_call v_call cdr3_aa cdr3_nt
TRBJ1-2 TRBD1 TRBV6-5 CASSPRDRGRGYTF TGTGCCAGCAGTCCCCGGGACAGGGGGCGCGGCTACACCTTC
TRBJ1-5 NA TRBV6-1 CASSEVPINQPQHF TGTGCCAGCAGTGAAGTCCCCATCAATCAGCCCCAGCATTTT
TRBJ2-3 NA TRBV20-1 CSASVDGSDTQYF TGCAGTGCTAGTGTGGACGGATCAGATACGCAGTATTTT
TRBJ2-5 TRBD2 TRBV11-2 CASSTGTTSYQETQYF TGTGCCAGCAGCACCGGGACTACTTCGTACCAAGAGACCCAGTACTTC
TRBJ1-1 NA TRBV20-1 CSARIGTEAFF TGCAGTGCTAGAATTGGAACTGAAGCTTTCTTT
TRBJ1-1 TRBD1 TRBV13 CASSTGTGLKAFF TGTGCCAGCAGTACCGGGACAGGCTTGAAAGCTTTCTTT
TRBJ2-7 NA TRBV4-1 CASSQQVGSYEQYF TGCGCCAGCAGCCAACAGGTGGGCTCCTACGAGCAGTACTTC
TRBJ2-3 NA TRBV9 CASSADKGGATDTQYF TGTGCCAGCAGCGCAGATAAAGGGGGAGCCACAGATACGCAGTATTTT
TRBJ1-4 NA TRBV5-1 CASSWATNEKLFF TGCGCTTCCTCGTGGGCAACTAATGAAAAACTGTTTTTT
TRBJ1-5 NA TRBV2 CASSVSQTWAVGQPQHF TGTGCCAGCAGTGTTTCCCAAACGTGGGCGGTAGGTCAGCCCCAGCATTTT
TRBJ1-2 TRBD1 TRBV4-1 CASSQTPPSGTGGNGYTF TGCGCCAGCAGCCAAACACCACCTTCCGGGACAGGGGGTAATGGCTACACCTTC